These T cell receptor beta chains were read from a single sample in a study of identical twins. TCRdb analysed the 5' RACE reads with MiXCR anew, one entry per CDR3 protein. The profile shows about 1.7 million distinct CDR3 sequences, roughly a third of them singletons. Sequencing was carried out using cord blood. The receptors derive from a newborn girl in good health. CDR3s include the opening cysteine and the closing phenylalanine or tryptophan. D genes are given only for firm matches. Clone size appears in some rows only: once, few, many, or a class for an expanded clone.

CDR3 | DNA | J | D | V | size
CSATSAGLGTDTQYF | TGCAGTGCCACATCAGCAGGGCTCGGGACAGATACGCAGTATTTT | TRBJ2-3 | - | TRBV20-1 | -
CASSPLALSIQETQYF | TGTGCCAGCAGCCCTCTAGCGTTATCCATCCAAGAGACCCAGTACTTC | TRBJ2-5 | - | TRBV7-9 | few
CASSLSPYVANEQFF | TGCGCCAGCAGCTTGTCCCCTTACGTCGCGAATGAGCAGTTCTTC | TRBJ2-1 | - | TRBV5-1 | -
CASSPGVDRGDYEQYF | TGCGCCAGCAGCCCGGGGGTAGACAGGGGCGACTACGAGCAGTACTTC | TRBJ2-7 | TRBD1 | TRBV5-1 | -
CASSLVGYSQETQYF | TGTGCCAGCAGTTTAGTTGGCTACTCACAAGAGACCCAGTACTTC | TRBJ2-5 | - | TRBV28 | few
CASSLVGLVETQYF | TGTGCCAGCAGCTTAGTCGGACTAGTCGAGACCCAGTACTTC | TRBJ2-5 | TRBD2 | TRBV13 | -
CASSRTGAGANVLTF | TGTGCCAGTAGTAGAACAGGGGCTGGGGCCAACGTCCTGACTTTC | TRBJ2-6 | TRBD1 | TRBV19 | -
CSVENSGKGYTF | TGCAGCGTTGAAAATTCCGGGAAAGGCTACACCTTC | TRBJ1-2 | - | TRBV29-1 | -
CASSPRVTGHEAFF | TGTGCCAGCAGCCCCAGGGTTACTGGACATGAAGCTTTCTTT | TRBJ1-1 | - | TRBV5-6 | once
CASKYRGQGARGTEAFF | TGTGCCAGCAAATATAGAGGACAGGGGGCGAGGGGCACTGAAGCTTTCTTT | TRBJ1-1 | TRBD1 | TRBV27 | few
CASSPSTGGRSYGYTF | TGTGCCAGCAGCCCCTCGACAGGGGGAAGGAGCTATGGCTACACCTTC | TRBJ1-2 | TRBD1 | TRBV7-8 | few
CASSELLGYTF | TGTGCCAGCAGTGAACTACTTGGCTACACCTTC | TRBJ1-2 | - | TRBV6-1 | few
CASSSPTGANTEAFF | TGTGCCAGCAGCTCCCCGACAGGGGCGAACACTGAAGCTTTCTTT | TRBJ1-1 | TRBD1 | TRBV7-9 | -
CASGWVTGNNEQFF | TGTGCCAGCGGTTGGGTGACAGGGAACAATGAGCAGTTCTTC | TRBJ2-1 | TRBD1 | TRBV28 | -
CSAPVLASTDTQYF | TGCAGTGCTCCCGTACTAGCGAGCACAGATACGCAGTATTTT | TRBJ2-3 | TRBD2 | TRBV20-1 | few
CASSQGLASYNEQFF | TGTGCCAGCAGCCAAGGTCTAGCGAGTTACAATGAGCAGTTCTTC | TRBJ2-1 | - | TRBV3-1 | many
CASSQGPHTEAFF | TGTGCCAGCAGTCAAGGCCCCCACACTGAAGCTTTCTTT | TRBJ1-1 | - | TRBV6-1 | few
CASSYYTGDTQYF | TGTGCCAGCAGTTACTATACAGGGGATACGCAGTATTTT | TRBJ2-3 | - | TRBV28 | few
CASSLAVSYNEQYF | TGTGCCAGCAGCTTAGCGGTCTCCTACAATGAGCAGTACTTC | TRBJ2-7 | - | TRBV7-2 | few
CASGLDLVTEAFF | TGTGCTAGTGGTTTGGACCTAGTCACTGAAGCTTTCTTT | TRBJ1-1 | - | TRBV12-5 | few
CATSRRSGLAGTDTQYF | TGTGCCACCAGCAGACGTTCGGGACTAGCGGGCACAGATACGCAGTATTTT | TRBJ2-3 | TRBD2 | TRBV15 | -
CASSLNRGNSINEQFF | TGCGCCAGCAGCCTGAACCGGGGTAATAGCATCAATGAGCAGTTCTTC | TRBJ2-1 | - | TRBV5-1 | -
CASSQDLVAGGPYTQYF | TGTGCCAGCAGCCAAGATCTGGTGGCGGGAGGACCTTATACGCAGTATTTT | TRBJ2-3 | TRBD2 | TRBV3-1 | -
CASSLVGYNKQFF | TGCGCCAGCAGCTTGGTGGGGTACAATAAGCAGTTCTTC | TRBJ2-1 | - | TRBV5-1 | -
CASSSPPREANNEQFF | TGTGCCAGCAGCTCCCCCCCGCGGGAGGCCAACAATGAGCAGTTCTTC | TRBJ2-1 | TRBD2 | TRBV27 | -
CASSSFRGTQYF | TGTGCCAGTAGCTCCTTCAGGGGTACGCAGTATTTT | TRBJ2-3 | - | TRBV19 | -
CASSQEGASFSYNEQFF | TGCGCCAGCAGCCAAGAGGGTGCTAGCTTCTCCTACAATGAGCAGTTCTTC | TRBJ2-1 | - | TRBV4-1 | -
CASTQREGRYTQYF | TGTGCCAGTACCCAGCGGGAGGGCCGATATACGCAGTATTTT | TRBJ2-3 | TRBD2 | TRBV19 | -
CASSSDRDHEQYF | TGTGCCAGCAGCTCGGACAGGGACCACGAGCAGTACTTC | TRBJ2-7 | TRBD1 | TRBV5-6 | -
CASSTGTGGAKGYGYTF | TGTGCCAGCAGTACAGGGACAGGGGGCGCGAAGGGGTATGGCTACACCTTC | TRBJ1-2 | TRBD1 | TRBV27 | -
CSVVRGVLQETKYF | TGCAGCGTTGTCCGTGGGGTACTCCAAGAGACCAAGTACTTC | TRBJ2-5 | - | TRBV29-1 | -
CSAPPGLACNEQFF | TGCAGTGCCCCACCGGGACTAGCCTGCAATGAGCAGTTCTTC | TRBJ2-1 | TRBD2 | TRBV20-1 | -
CSGAGGYGYTF | TGCAGCGGGGCAGGGGGGTATGGCTACACCTTC | TRBJ1-2 | TRBD1 | TRBV29-1 | -
CSASMASEDEQYF | TGCAGTGCTAGTATGGCCTCGGAGGACGAGCAGTACTTC | TRBJ2-7 | - | TRBV20-1 | -
CAISDWVGRNSPLHF | TGTGCCATCAGTGACTGGGTCGGGCGCAATTCACCCCTCCACTTT | TRBJ1-6 | - | TRBV10-3 | -
CASTRQGLYTGELFF | TGTGCCAGCACCAGACAGGGTCTCTACACCGGGGAGCTGTTTTTT | TRBJ2-2 | TRBD1 | TRBV6-5 | few
CASVGPGTDTQYF | TGTGCCAGCGTTGGTCCGGGGACAGATACGCAGTATTTT | TRBJ2-3 | - | TRBV25-1 | -
CASIYKKGFQDYGYTF | TGCGCCAGCATTTACAAAAAGGGTTTCCAGGACTATGGCTACACCTTC | TRBJ1-2 | - | TRBV10-2 | few
CASTHRGLVYEQYF | TGTGCCAGCACTCACAGGGGGCTCGTCTACGAGCAGTACTTC | TRBJ2-7 | TRBD1 | TRBV12-3/TRBV12-4 | -
CASHRAGANQPQHF | TGTGCCAGCCACCGGGCAGGGGCTAATCAGCCCCAGCATTTT | TRBJ1-5 | - | TRBV28 | -
CASSYFPRSQGNEQFF | TGTGCCAGCAGTTACTTTCCCCGGTCGCAGGGTAATGAGCAGTTCTTC | TRBJ2-1 | - | TRBV6-5 | -
CASSLQGTYFDYEQYF | TGCGCCAGCAGCTTACAGGGGACCTATTTCGACTACGAGCAGTACTTC | TRBJ2-7 | TRBD1 | TRBV5-1 | -
CASRIEANEKLFF | TGTGCCAGCAGGATCGAGGCTAATGAAAAACTGTTTTTT | TRBJ1-4 | - | TRBV7-9 | -
CASSYDSGWDNEQFF | TGTGCCAGCAGTTACGACTCCGGGTGGGACAATGAGCAGTTCTTC | TRBJ2-1 | - | TRBV6-5 | few
CSARVRFTYEQYF | TGCAGTGCTCGTGTTCGATTTACCTACGAGCAGTACTTC | TRBJ2-7 | - | TRBV20-1 | many
CASSTSWADQETQYF | TGTGCCAGCAGTACGTCCTGGGCAGACCAAGAGACCCAGTACTTC | TRBJ2-5 | - | TRBV5-5 | -
CAGSYVFYEQYF | TGTGCCGGCAGTTACGTTTTTTACGAGCAGTACTTC | TRBJ2-7 | - | TRBV6-2/TRBV6-3 | -
CASTATGSPYNEQYF | TGTGCCAGCACCGCAACCGGGAGTCCCTACAATGAGCAGTACTTC | TRBJ2-7 | - | TRBV9 | -
CASSRGLATGELFF | TGTGCCAGCAGTCGGGGACTAGCCACCGGGGAGCTGTTTTTT | TRBJ2-2 | TRBD2 | TRBV6-2/TRBV6-3 | few
CASVTAGLSNEKLFF | TGTGCCAGCGTGACAGCGGGTCTATCTAATGAAAAACTGTTTTTT | TRBJ1-4 | - | TRBV2 | -
CASSFERRPYNEQFF | TGTGCCAGCAGTTTCGAGCGGAGACCCTACAATGAGCAGTTCTTC | TRBJ2-1 | - | TRBV28 | -
CASSSTGTEAFF | TGTGCCAGCAGTTCCACAGGCACTGAAGCTTTCTTT | TRBJ1-1 | - | TRBV7-9 | many